Sequencing of this T cell receptor beta chain was carried out in a study of regulatory T cells in long-lasting Graves disease. Whole-study context: Antithyroid drugs had been taken by newly diagnosed Graves' patients for under 3 months. General observations from the study: Small numbers of samples may have cut accuracy.

Time point in this sample: newly diagnosed GD, antithyroid drugs for less than 3 months. Making the TCR library involved RNA that had been extracted from PBMCs. Construction of the TCR beta libraries employed iRepertoire HTBI primers in conjunction with Arm-PCR of CDR3 regions. One entry per CDR3 protein, called by TCRdb with MiXCR from the multiplex PCR reads. This table has hundreds of thousands of distinct CDR3 sequences, roughly a sixth appearing once. The germline gives CDR1 MNHNS, CDR2 SASEGT. This CDR3 is built from 11 residues. The V end was cut by 2 bases, the J end by 4 bases, with 0 bases between. This clonotype was recorded many times. The antigen remains undetermined. This same sample was also part of a study on T cells in Graves' hyperthyroidism and ophthalmopathy. As that study records: Exclusion of a patient resulted from uncontrolled infection, other autoimmune disease, pregnancy or lactation.

The V call is TRBV6-1, the J call TRBJ1-5, with D unclear. The source material was peripheral blood mononuclear cells (PBMCs), sampled at new diagnosis, from a patient treated with antithyroid drugs. This receptor was identified in a man aged 40-50 years with Graves disease. Written as DNA, the CDR3 is TGTGCCAGCAGTGAAAATCAGCCCCAGCATTTT. It codes for CASSENQPQHF.